These 3 T cell receptor beta chains were sequenced from one sample in a study of PD-1 blockade in classical Hodgkin lymphoma. Assay used: immunoSEQ multiplex PCR; TCRdb lists only in-frame clones, some missing. The sample has approximately 6,300 clones, 73% seen once. The time point is: cycle 4 day 1 (C4D1), after around six weeks of nivolumab. Every patient experienced relapse after autologous stem cell transplantation, and brentuximab vedotin exposure varied. Thawed PBMCs supplied CD8+ T cells via magnetic negative selection. The material sequenced was CD8+ T cells from blood, taken before the fourth cycle of nivolumab. These TCRs come from a human donor with classical Hodgkin lymphoma.

For the CDR3, the DNA is TGCAGCGTTGTACGTCAGGGGCGGCGTTCGGGGGAGACCCAGTACTTC. Its protein is CSVVRQGRRSGETQYF. The chain recombines TRBV29-1 with TRBJ2-5, with D maybe TRBD1 (6 bases). Trimming left V 4 bases short and J 5 bases short, with 23 bases between. Germline V gene data show CDR1 as SQVTM and CDR2 as ANQGSEA. The CDR3 covers 16 residues.

The rearrangement joins TRBV19 to TRBJ1-2; the match to TRBD1 covers 7 bases. Unmatched junction bases numbered 5, after V lost 2 bases and J lost 2 bases. Germline CDR1 LNHDA, CDR2 SQIVND (reference sequence). The CDR3 spans 15 residues. CDR3 nucleotide sequence: TGTGCCAGTAGTATAAGTCCGACAGGGAACTATGGCTACACCTTC. Translation: CASSISPTGNYGYTF.

The V and J genes are TRBV6-5 and TRBJ1-2, with unresolved D. V dropped 6 bases and J dropped 7 bases, with 18 bases sitting between them. CDR3 length: 14 amino acids. Germline values: CDR1 MNHEY, CDR2 SVGAGI. DNA for the CDR3: TGTGCCAGCAGCTCCGGGCCACGGTTGGTTGGCTACACCTTC. Residues: CASSSGPRLVGYTF.